The T cell receptor (beta chain) described here comes from a study of shared clonotypes between healthy human individuals. This CDR3 has 15 amino acids. Germline loops: CDR1 SGHRS, CDR2 YFSETQ. The germline V and J ends were trimmed by 5 bases and 0 bases, with 12 bases remaining between them. Around 82 million PBMCs supplied genomic DNA for unsorted samples. This clone has only one observation. Once extracted for a subset, genomic DNA was divided evenly among several immunoSEQ plates. This table comes from immunoSEQ multiplex PCR, and its TCRdb copy is limited to in-frame clones, with some not included. The sample has hundreds of thousands of clones; around 77% are singletons.

The sequenced sample consisted of PBMCs. The receptor comes from a woman aged 40 to 50 in good health. Some clones in this sample may be carry-over from other donors' samples. The chain has TRBV5-1 and TRBJ1-3; D is uncertain. The CDR3 reads CASRPDGLSGNTIYF. As DNA, the CDR3 is TGCGCCAGCAGACCGGACGGGCTCTCTGGAAACACCATATATTTT.